This record covers a single T cell receptor (beta chain). The clone's antigen remains unknown. No base quality information exists; no much larger clone differs at one position. TCRbeta CDR3 regions were amplified from genomic DNA by means of the immunoSEQ Assay, a bias-controlled multiplex PCR. In the paper's pipeline: Nucleated cell counts per sample were estimated from amplification of reference gene primers within the assay. Sequence reads were collapsed and filtered to measure the absolute abundance of every unique TCRbeta CDR3 rearrangement. For each sample, productive Simpson clonality was calculated as the square root of Simpson's diversity index over productive rearrangements. TCRdb took over this immuneACCESS table, retaining in-frame rearrangements with V and J assigned. Such tables are incomplete; in checked studies, under half of the missing clones stem from an unresolved V gene, and the remainder is unexplained. That table furnishes V, J and clone size, whereas the DNA furnished D and trimming. The sample table holds around 170,000 clones, of which 65% to 90% were seen once. The ten biggest clones cover about 1.5% of the sample.

Each collaborating institution followed its own protocols to collect whole blood in K2EDTA tubes. For TCRbeta analysis, collaborator samples were shipped as frozen whole blood, as isolated PBMCs, or as DNA extracted from either sample type. This entry comes from a study of blood T cell repertoires in COVID-19 (dated by TCRdb to 2019 to 2021). Notes on the research overall: Samples from collaborators originated in the United States, Italy and Spain and spanned both the acute and convalescent phases of COVID-19. The material from the prospective study consisted of cDNA or gDNA derived from T cells, B-cell-depleted T cells, or PBMCs. The dataset comprised deeply sampled blood TCRbeta repertoires from subjects exposed to, actively infected with, or recovered from COVID-19. A freely available public database, intended as a resource for researchers studying the immune response to SARS-CoV-2, is where the repertoires were released. The samples were drawn from the first 160 participants of the ongoing ImmuneRACE study and from about 1,200 subjects provided by 6 global collaborators. The sample metadata nearly always contained a de-identified subject ID, COVID-19 status, age in years and sex. Where available, HLA class I and class II types were obtained from metadata supplied by the sample provider rather than from assay-based typing.

V is shortened by 4 bases, J by 0 bases, and the region joining them spans 10 bases. Its CDR3 holds 14 amino acids, cysteine through phenylalanine. The entry retains the CDR3 DNA only, 42 bases that are in frame from base 1. In the germline V gene, CDR1 corresponds to MRHNA and CDR2 to SNTAGT. Here is what the overall study found, with its caveats: How much clinical and demographic metadata was included differed by source and by participant, and the metadata was provided uncurated.

Specimen: peripheral blood. The source is a human donor in a cohort sampled during active COVID-19. The rearranged segments are TRBV6-4 and TRBJ2-7; the D gene lacks a confident call. The sequence in DNA is TGTGCCAGCAGTGCCTCGCTAGGCTCCTACGAGCAGTACTTC. Translated, it gives CASSASLGSYEQYF.